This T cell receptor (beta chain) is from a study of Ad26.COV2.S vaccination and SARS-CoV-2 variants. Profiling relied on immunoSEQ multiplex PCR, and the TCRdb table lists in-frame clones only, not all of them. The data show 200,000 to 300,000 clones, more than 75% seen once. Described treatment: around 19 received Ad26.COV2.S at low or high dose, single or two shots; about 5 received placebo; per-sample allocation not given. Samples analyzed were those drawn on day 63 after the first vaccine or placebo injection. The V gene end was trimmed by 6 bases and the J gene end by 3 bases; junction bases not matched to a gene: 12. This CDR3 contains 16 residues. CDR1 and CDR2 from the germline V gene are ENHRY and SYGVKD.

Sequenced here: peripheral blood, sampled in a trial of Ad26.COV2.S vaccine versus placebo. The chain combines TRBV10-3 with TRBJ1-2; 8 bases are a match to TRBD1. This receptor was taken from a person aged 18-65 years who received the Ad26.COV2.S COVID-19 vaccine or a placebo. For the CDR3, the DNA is TGTGCCATCAGAGACTTAACAGGGGGGATTCACTATGGCTACACCTTC. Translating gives CAIRDLTGGIHYGYTF.